These 9 T cell receptor beta chains share one sample of origin, sequenced in a study of identifying expanded T cells in peripheral blood. Assay used: immunoSEQ multiplex PCR; TCRdb lists only in-frame clones, some missing. Of about 130,000 clones in the sample, around nine tenths are singletons; the top ten hold more than 7%. Sequencing was done on a sample of blood. The receptor set was obtained from a person aged 18-69 years in good health.

The genes are TRBV5-1 and TRBJ1-1; TRBD1 aligns across 7 bases. V gave up 2 bases and J gave up 0 bases; unmatched junction bases: 4. The CDR3 covers 15 residues. CDR1 and CDR2 (germline): SGHRS, YFSETQ. CDR3 in DNA: TGCGCCAGCAGCTTTCAGGGGGGCATGAACACTGAAGCTTTCTTT. The encoded protein is CASSFQGGMNTEAFF.

This chain links TRBV5-1 with TRBJ2-7, with D perhaps TRBD1 (5 bases). Germline V lookup: CDR1 SGHRS, CDR2 YFSETQ. V dropped 4 bases and J dropped 5 bases, with 16 bases sitting between them. This CDR3 is built from 14 residues. The DNA for the CDR3 is TGCGCCAGCAGCCTGGGGTTCAGGGTCCACGAGCAGTACTTC. Translated, it gives CASSLGFRVHEQYF. Complete variable domain (other parts from reference TRBV5-1 and TRBJ2-7): KAGVTQTPRYLIKTRGQQVTLSCSPISGHRSVSWYQQTPGQGLQFLFEYFSETQRNKGNFPGRFSGRQFSNSRSEMNVSTLELGDSALYLCASSLGFRVHEQYFGPGTRLTVT.

In regard to this clone: An end of the junction does not agree with germline; a read error may underlie this. This chain uses TRBV5-4 with TRBJ2-1; 8 bases fit TRBD1. The CDR3 is made up of 12 amino acids. CDR1 and CDR2 from the germline V gene are SGHNT and YYREEE (reference sequence). The CDR3 is CASSLDRDEQFF. CDR3 coding DNA: TGTGCCAGCAGTTTGGACAGGGATGAGCAGTTCTTC. Complete variable domain (other parts from reference TRBV5-4 and TRBJ2-1): ETGVTQSPTHLIKTRGQQVTLRCSSQSGHNTVSWYQQALGQGPQFIFQYYREEENGRGNFPPRFSGLQFPNYSSELNVNALELDDSALYLCASSLDRDEQFFGPGTRLTVL.

This clone was detected only a few times. V usage is TRBV5-1 and J usage is TRBJ1-1, with D unclear. CDR1 and CDR2 from the germline V gene are SGHRS and YFSETQ. The CDR3 is made up of 14 amino acids. The V end was cut by 6 bases, the J end by 2 bases, with 14 bases between. The CDR3 loop is CASTRDQSNTEAFF. The CDR3 nucleotides read TGCGCCAGCACCCGCGATCAGTCCAACACTGAAGCTTTCTTT.

Here the CDR3 DNA reads TGTGCCAGCAGCCCCGCGTTAGCGGGGGAGACCCAGTACTTC. Translating it yields CASSPALAGETQYF. The chain is built from TRBV7-8 and TRBJ2-5, with 8 bases aligning to TRBD2. Germline lookup yields CDR1 SGHVS and CDR2 FQNEAQ. The CDR3 extends over 14 amino acids. The V gene end was trimmed by 5 bases and the J gene end by 5 bases; junction bases not matched to a gene: 7.

The chain uses TRBV4-1 and TRBJ1-4, with D uncertain. Germline CDR1 MGHRA, CDR2 YSYEKL. The CDR3 is 15 residues long. Trimming shortened V by 0 bases and J by 1 base, and 6 bases separated the two germline ends. The CDR3 is CASSQDLLTNEKLFF. CDR3 in DNA: TGCGCCAGCAGCCAAGACCTCTTAACTAATGAAAAACTGTTTTTT.

This clone was picked up one time. The rearrangement links TRBV14 to TRBJ2-1; a weak D match, TRBD1 (5 bases). The CDR3 is 15 residues long. V was shortened by 2 bases and J by 3 bases, with 11 bases between the two germline ends. The V gene's germline CDR1 is SGHDN and CDR2 FVKESK. In DNA, the CDR3 is TGTGCCAGCAGCCAACCTGACAGCTACTACAATGAGCAGTTCTTC. Translating gives CASSQPDSYYNEQFF.

The V and J genes are TRBV7-8 and TRBJ1-3; D remains ambiguous. Germline CDR1 SGHVS, CDR2 FQNEAQ. Trimming stripped 1 base from V and 4 bases from J, with 2 bases between. CDR3 size: 12 residues. The CDR3 is CASSLEGNTIYF. The CDR3 DNA is TGTGCCAGCAGCTTAGAGGGAAACACCATATATTTT.

The chain links TRBV2 to TRBJ2-1, with TRBD2 matching 10 bases. Germline V gene lookup returns CDR1 SNHLY and CDR2 FYNNEI. V was pared by 7 bases and J by 3 bases, with 3 bases of the junction left unmatched. The CDR3 runs 14 residues. CDR3 region: CASKGLALYNEQFF. The CDR3 DNA follows: TGTGCCAGCAAGGGACTAGCGCTCTACAATGAGCAGTTCTTC.